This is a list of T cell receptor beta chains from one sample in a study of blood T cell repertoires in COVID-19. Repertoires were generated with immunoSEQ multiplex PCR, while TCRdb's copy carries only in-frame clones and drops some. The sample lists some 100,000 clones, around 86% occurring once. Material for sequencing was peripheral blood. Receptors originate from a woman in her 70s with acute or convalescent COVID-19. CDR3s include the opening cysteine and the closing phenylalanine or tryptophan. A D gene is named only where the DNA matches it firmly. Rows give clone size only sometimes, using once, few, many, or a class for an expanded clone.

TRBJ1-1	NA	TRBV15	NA	CATSRDINTEAFF	TGTGCCACCAGCCGGGACATCAACACTGAAGCTTTCTTT
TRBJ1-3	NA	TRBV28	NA	CATADRGSGNTIYF	TGTGCCACCGCCGACAGAGGCTCTGGAAACACCATATATTTT
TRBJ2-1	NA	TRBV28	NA	CASGTITGTLNNEQFF	TGTGCCAGTGGAACGATAACCGGGACTCTCAACAATGAGCAGTTCTTC
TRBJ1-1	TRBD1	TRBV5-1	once	CASSLQGMNTEAFF	TGCGCCAGCAGCTTACAGGGGATGAACACTGAAGCTTTCTTT
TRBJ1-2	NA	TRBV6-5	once	CASVRTAQTGYTF	TGTGCCAGCGTCCGAACAGCTCAGACGGGCTACACCTTC
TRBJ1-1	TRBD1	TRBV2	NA	CARAGQGGTEAFF	TGTGCCAGAGCAGGACAGGGAGGAACTGAAGCTTTCTTT
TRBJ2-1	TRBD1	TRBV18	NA	CASSPRSTGATGEQFF	TGTGCCAGCTCACCAAGGTCGACAGGGGCCACTGGTGAGCAGTTCTTC
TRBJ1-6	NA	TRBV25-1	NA	CASSESVLGQLNSPLHF	TGTGCCAGCAGTGAATCCGTATTAGGACAGCTTAATTCACCCCTCCACTTT
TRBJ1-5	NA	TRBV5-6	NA	CASSLANRGANQPQHF	TGTGCCAGCAGCTTGGCCAATCGGGGTGCCAATCAGCCCCAGCATTTT
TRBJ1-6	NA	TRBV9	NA	CASSGGGRLNSPLHF	TGTGCCAGCAGCGGGGGGGGCAGACTAAATTCACCCCTCCACTTT
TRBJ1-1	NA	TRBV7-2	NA	CASRLRQAMNTEAFF	TGTGCCAGCCGCCTTCGACAGGCGATGAACACTGAAGCTTTCTTT
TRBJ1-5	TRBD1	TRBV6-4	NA	CASSDSTGVLPQHF	TGTGCCAGCAGTGACTCGACAGGGGTCTTGCCCCAGCATTTT
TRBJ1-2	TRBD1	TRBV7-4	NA	CASSLAWPNRGPNYGYTF	TGTGCCAGCAGCTTAGCCTGGCCGAACAGGGGGCCCAACTATGGCTACACCTTC
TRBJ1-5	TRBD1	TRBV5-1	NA	CASSSGTGGNQPQHF	TGCGCCAGCAGCTCCGGGACAGGGGGAAATCAGCCCCAGCATTTT
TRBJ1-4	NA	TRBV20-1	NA	CSARVEEKLFF	TGCAGTGCTAGAGTTGAGGAAAAACTGTTTTTT
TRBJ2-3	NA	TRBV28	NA	CASSRLPSTDTQYF	TGTGCCAGCAGCCGACTCCCTAGCACAGATACGCAGTATTTT
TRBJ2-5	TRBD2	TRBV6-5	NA	CASSYLAGGQETQYF	TGTGCCAGCAGTTACTTAGCGGGGGGTCAAGAGACCCAGTACTTC
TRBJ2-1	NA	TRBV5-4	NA	CASSLGLTANGEQFF	TGTGCCAGCAGCTTGGGTCTAACCGCCAACGGTGAGCAGTTCTTC
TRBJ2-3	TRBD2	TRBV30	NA	CAWSLGLAGLNTQYF	TGTGCCTGGAGTTTGGGACTAGCTGGACTAAATACGCAGTATTTT
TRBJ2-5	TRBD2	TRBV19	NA	CASSIVSGGMYF	TGTGCCAGTAGTATCGTCAGCGGGGGAATGTACTTC
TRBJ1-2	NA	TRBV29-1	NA	CSVPRGDGYTF	TGCAGCGTTCCCAGGGGCGATGGCTACACCTTC
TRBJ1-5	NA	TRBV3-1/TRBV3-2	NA	CASSPGSGGAVQPQHF	TGTGCCAGCAGCCCAGGATCGGGGGGCGCGGTTCAGCCCCAGCATTTT
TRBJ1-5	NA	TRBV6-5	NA	CASSYSRQITNQPQHF	TGTGCCAGCAGTTACTCGAGACAGATCACAAATCAGCCCCAGCATTTT
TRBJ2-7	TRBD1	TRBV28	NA	CASRPPRTGIGYEQYF	TGTGCCAGCAGACCACCAAGGACAGGGATAGGCTACGAGCAGTACTTC
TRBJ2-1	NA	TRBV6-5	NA	CASSPGGSSYNEQFF	TGTGCCAGCAGCCCCGGAGGTAGCTCCTACAATGAGCAGTTCTTC
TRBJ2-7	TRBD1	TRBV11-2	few	CASSLERGQRYEQYF	TGTGCCAGCAGCTTAGAAAGGGGGCAGCGGTACGAGCAGTACTTC
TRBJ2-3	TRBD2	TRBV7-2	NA	CASSLQGLVGTDTQYF	TGTGCCAGCAGCTTACAAGGACTAGTTGGCACAGATACGCAGTATTTT
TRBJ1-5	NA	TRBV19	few	CASSIISGGNQPQHF	TGTGCCAGTAGTATTATCTCAGGGGGCAATCAGCCCCAGCATTTT
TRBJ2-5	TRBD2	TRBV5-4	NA	CASSRGTSGPRQETQYF	TGTGCCAGCAGCCGAGGGACTAGCGGGCCTAGACAAGAGACCCAGTACTTC
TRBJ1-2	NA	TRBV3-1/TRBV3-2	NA	CASSPRGFEVVGYTF	TGTGCCAGCAGCCCCAGGGGATTTGAGGTGGTTGGCTACACCTTC
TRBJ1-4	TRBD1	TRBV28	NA	CASRGQGNEKLFF	TGTGCCAGCAGGGGACAGGGAAATGAAAAACTGTTTTTT
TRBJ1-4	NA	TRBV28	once	CASSMPGTNEKLFF	TGTGCCAGCAGTATGCCCGGGACTAATGAAAAACTGTTTTTT